This is a list of T cell receptor beta chains from one sample in a study of T cells expressing NK-cell markers. TCRdb reprocessed the 5' RACE reads, with one entry per CDR3 protein and no DNA. The sample includes about half a million distinct CDR3 sequences. The sample taken for sequencing was blood T cells: a sorted CD56 or NKG2C T cell subset, CD4+ or CD8+ T cells, or bulk PBMC T cells (not recorded which). The receptor set was obtained from a woman between 45 and 60 years old in good health. CDR3s include the opening cysteine and the closing phenylalanine or tryptophan.

TRBV29-1,TRBJ1-4,CSVEGPGLEKLFF
TRBV6-5,TRBJ2-1,CATLRGAEQFF
TRBV7-3,TRBJ2-7,CASSDNNYEQYF
TRBV5-6,TRBJ1-3,CASSPPGQGLLSGNTIYF
TRBV7-9,TRBJ1-1,CASSRLQGSSMNTEAFF
TRBV15,TRBJ2-5,CATSREGKGQETQYF
TRBV29-1,TRBJ1-2,CSVAVGENGYTF
TRBV25-1,TRBJ2-1,CASREGLLNEQFF
TRBV29-1,TRBJ2-5,CSVEELSGETQYF
TRBV29-1,TRBJ2-2,CSVAQGVLRELFF
TRBV28,TRBJ2-7,CASRAGTVKGEQYF
TRBV20-1,TRBJ2-2,CSASGLTGGGTGELFF
TRBV9,TRBJ2-1,CASSVDLREYNEQFF
TRBV14,TRBJ1-1,CASSGGTGQAFF
TRBV12-3/TRBV12-4,TRBJ2-2,CASNPWGTQGRWSNGGLELFF
TRBV7-2,TRBJ2-1,CASSSYGTQMDEQFF
TRBV20-1,TRBJ2-7,CSARTSGGYEQYF
TRBV4-1,TRBJ2-6,CASSQNSAETSGRDGANVLTF
TRBV11-2,TRBJ2-3,CASSLDGGGSFADTQYF
TRBV3-1,TRBJ2-5,CASSQVGQGRETQYF
TRBV11-2,TRBJ1-2,CASSLRTAPEGYTF
TRBV12-3/TRBV12-4,TRBJ1-3,CASSRPAGRSGNTIYF
TRBV4-1,TRBJ2-5,CASSPGGGPRETQYF
TRBV5-8,TRBJ2-3,CASSLRAGGSGPTQYF
TRBV7-9,TRBJ2-4,CASILSSGVGKNIQYF
TRBV5-4,TRBJ2-1,CASSLGAGKGYNEQFF
TRBV4-1,TRBJ2-2,CASRTSGSSPGELFF